The 22 T cell receptor beta chains below all came from one sample that was sequenced in a study of T cells after yellow fever vaccination. Each CDR3 protein is one row after TCRdb ran MiXCR on the 5' RACE reads. This sample yields roughly 160,000 distinct CDR3 sequences, of which 6.5% to 8.5% are seen a single time; about 2.5% belongs to the top ten. Sample: CD4+ T cells sorted from PBMCs, taken around 5 days after the first yellow fever vaccination. These receptor sequences come from a man between 18 and 35 years old who received the YFV17D yellow fever vaccine.

Ten or more counts support this clonotype. The chain couples TRBV5-4 to TRBJ2-7; 7 positions match TRBD1. The CDR3 contains 15 residues. Germline CDR1 and CDR2: SGHNT and YYREEE (reference sequence). J lost 0 bases, V lost 3 bases, and 6 bases had no gene match. CDR3 loop: CASSSTWTGSYEQYF. The CDR3 DNA sequence: TGTGCCAGCAGCTCTACTTGGACAGGCTCCTACGAGCAGTACTTC. Using reference TRBV5-4 and TRBJ2-7 for the parts outside the CDR3, the full variable domain is ETGVTQSPTHLIKTRGQQVTLRCSSQSGHNTVSWYQQALGQGPQFIFQYYREEENGRGNFPPRFSGLQFPNYSSELNVNALELDDSALYLCASSSTWTGSYEQYFGPGTRLTVT.

There are a few counts of this clonotype. The J gene is TRBJ1-5, the V gene TRBV7-8; D gene uncertain. Between the trimmed V and J ends, which lost 5 bases and 7 bases, there was a span of 15 bases. Germline CDR1 reads SGHVS; CDR2 reads FQNEAQ. CDR3 length: 14 amino acids. As DNA, the CDR3 is TGTGCCAGCAGCCCTGGCAACCTCGGCCAGCCCCAGCATTTT. Its translation: CASSPGNLGQPQHF. Full variable domain (outside the CDR3, taken from reference TRBV7-8 and TRBJ1-5): GAGVSQSPRYKVAKRGQDVALRCDPISGHVSLFWYQQALGQGPEFLTYFQNEAQLDKSGLPSDRFFAERPEGSVSTLKIQRTQQEDSAVYLCASSPGNLGQPQHFGDGTRLSIL.

This clonotype appeared many times. The chain combines TRBV7-2 with TRBJ2-5; TRBD2 matches at 10 bases. The CDR3 has 15 amino acids. The germline gives CDR1 SGHTA, CDR2 FQGNSA. The J segment lost 6 bases and the V segment lost 2 bases, leaving 6 bases of the junction unmatched. DNA for the CDR3: TGTGCCAGCAGCTTACCCAGCGGGGGGGCCAAGACCCAGTACTTC. Translated: CASSLPSGGAKTQYF.

This clonotype was detected ten times or more. The chain uses TRBV12-3 or TRBV12-4 and TRBJ1-1; D is perhaps TRBD1 (5 bases). This CDR3 has 15 amino acids. The ends were cut back, 2 bases at V and 3 bases at J, with 13 bases in the middle. In nucleotides, the CDR3 is TGTGCCAGCAGTTTATCGCGGGGGAGTTACACTGAAGCTTTCTTT. This translates into CASSLSRGSYTEAFF.

This clonotype was observed a few times. The chain has TRBV5-4 and TRBJ2-1, with 8 bases aligning to TRBD1. With 3 bases clipped from V and 6 bases from J, the junction kept 5 bases outside the gene matches. This CDR3 is 14 amino acids long. The germline V gene encodes CDR1 SGHNT and CDR2 YYREEE (reference sequence). CDR3 amino acids: CASSSPGQANEQFF. The CDR3 DNA follows: TGTGCCAGCAGCTCCCCGGGACAGGCCAATGAGCAGTTCTTC.

This clonotype was counted at least ten times. This chain joins TRBV20-1 and TRBJ2-3, with D perhaps TRBD2 (7 bases). V was trimmed by 6 bases and J by 2 bases, leaving 12 bases between them. This CDR3 comprises 13 residues. Germline CDR1 and CDR2: DFQATT and SNEGSKA (reference sequence). CDR3 region: CSAEGGNTDTQYF. CDR3 coding DNA: TGCAGTGCCGAGGGGGGGAACACAGATACGCAGTATTTT.

This clonotype showed up many times. This chain joins TRBV7-2 and TRBJ1-5, with D hard to call. In germline, CDR1 is SGHTA, CDR2 FQGNSA. V was clipped by 1 base and J by 3 bases, with 7 bases between them. CDR3 length: 14 residues. DNA for the CDR3: TGTGCCAGCAGCTTAGACTGGTTCAATCAGCCCCAGCATTTT. This translates into CASSLDWFNQPQHF.

This clonotype was recorded only once. This clone may be a read error of a much larger clone one base away. The V gene is TRBV19, the J gene TRBJ1-5, with no clear D. Per the germline V gene, CDR1 is LNHDA and CDR2 is SQIVND (reference sequence). The CDR3 covers 13 residues. V lost 4 bases, J lost 5 bases, and 9 bases lay in between. DNA of the CDR3: TGTGCCAGTAGTACCCGGCTAGATCAGCCCCAGCATTTT. Translated: CASSTRLDQPQHF.

This clonotype came up many times. The chain carries TRBV7-2 and TRBJ2-5; 8 bases align to TRBD1. V shed 5 bases, J shed 4 bases, and the junction held 9 bases outside the gene matches. This CDR3 has 15 amino acids. Germline V gene lookup returns CDR1 SGHTA and CDR2 FQGNSA. CDR3 bases: TGTGCCAGCAGCGGTAATGGACAGGGTGGAGAGACCCAGTACTTC. This encodes CASSGNGQGGETQYF.

This rearrangement joins TRBV5-5 to TRBJ1-2; D unclear. With 0 bases removed from V and 2 bases from J, the gap between germline ends came to 14 bases. This CDR3 has 16 residues. Germline V gene lookup returns CDR1 SGHKS and CDR2 YYEKEE (reference sequence). CDR3 nucleotides: TGTGCCAGCAGCTTGGTCGGTGCTGCGAACAACTATGGCTACACCTTC. Protein product: CASSLVGAANNYGYTF.

The sample holds a few counts of this clonotype. J is TRBJ2-3 and V is TRBV12-5, with D maybe TRBD1 (6 bases). Germline CDR1 LGHNT, CDR2 FRNRAP. This CDR3 comprises 15 residues. V was shortened by 5 bases and J by 4 bases, with 16 bases between the two germline ends. Here the CDR3 reads CASGPGQPGADTQYF. In DNA form, the CDR3 reads TGTGCTAGTGGTCCCGGACAACCAGGGGCAGATACGCAGTATTTT. The variable domain in full, with the rest retrieved from reference TRBV12-5 and TRBJ2-3, is DARVTQTPRHKVTEMGQEVTMRCQPILGHNTVFWYRQTMMQGLELLAYFRNRAPLDDSGMPKDRFSAEMPDATLATLKIQPSEPRDSAVYFCASGPGQPGADTQYFGPGTRLTVL.

This clonotype was seen ten or more times. V and J are TRBV5-6 and TRBJ2-7; 10 bases are a match to TRBD1. The CDR3 loop spans 13 amino acids. CDR1 SGHDT and CDR2 YYEEEE come from the germline V gene. The ends lost 1 base at V and 12 bases at J; junction bases unmatched: 7. In DNA form, the CDR3 reads TGTGCCAGCAGCTTGTCGGGACAGGGGTTTCCGTACGTC. It translates to CASSLSGQGFPYV.

This clonotype was observed a few times. The chain is built from TRBV3-1 and TRBJ2-7; TRBD2 agrees at 11 bases. V was clipped by 3 bases and J by 3 bases; unmatched bases: 7. CDR3 length: 16 amino acids. The germline gives CDR1 LGHDT, CDR2 YNNKEL (reference sequence). The CDR3 DNA follows: TGTGCCAGCAGCCAGACTAGCGGGGCGGCTAACTACGAGCAGTACTTC. Translated, it gives CASSQTSGAANYEQYF.

The V call is TRBV4-2, the J call TRBJ2-3; TRBD1 matches 7 bases. CDR1 is LGHNA, CDR2 YNFKEQ, per germline. This CDR3 spans 15 amino acids. The V and J ends lost 4 bases and 0 bases, in that order; junction bases with no gene match: 4. This CDR3 reads CASSPGGPSTDTQYF. The CDR3 DNA sequence: TGTGCCAGCAGCCCAGGGGGACCGAGCACAGATACGCAGTATTTT.

This clonotype was counted many times. The V and J genes are TRBV20-1 and TRBJ1-2, with D tentatively TRBD1 (6 bases). The V and J ends lost 1 base and 8 bases respectively, with 11 bases between them. The CDR3 sequence is 12 residues long. Per the germline V gene, CDR1 is DFQATT and CDR2 is SNEGSKA (reference sequence). The chain's CDR3 is CSARAGDGGYTF. In DNA, the CDR3 is TGCAGTGCTAGAGCAGGGGACGGCGGCTACACCTTC.

Many counts were recorded for this clonotype. V usage is TRBV9 and J usage is TRBJ2-1; D may be TRBD1 or TRBD2 (5 bases each). Germline CDR1 and CDR2: SGDLS and YYNGEE. The CDR3 is made up of 14 amino acids. V was trimmed by 1 base and J by 7 bases, leaving 12 bases between them. The CDR3 DNA reads TGTGCCAGCAGCGTATGGCTAGGGACGAATGAGCAGTTCTTC. Residues: CASSVWLGTNEQFF. The variable domain in full, with the rest retrieved from reference TRBV9 and TRBJ2-1, is DSGVTQTPKHLITATGQRVTLRCSPRSGDLSVYWYQQSLDQGLQFLIQYYNGEERAKGNILERFSAQQFPDLHSELNLSSLELGDSALYFCASSVWLGTNEQFFGPGTRLTVL.

This clonotype was counted ten times or more. The genes are TRBV20-1 and TRBJ2-1; possibly TRBD1 for D (6 bases). Trimming took off 4 bases at V and 6 bases at J, with 19 bases between the two ends. The CDR3 runs 15 residues. CDR1 DFQATT and CDR2 SNEGSKA come from the germline V gene (reference sequence). The chain's CDR3 is CSATGAAEFINEQFF. For the CDR3, the DNA is TGCAGTGCTACAGGGGCGGCTGAATTTATCAATGAGCAGTTCTTC.

This chain uses TRBV9 with TRBJ2-1, with 10 nucleotides matching TRBD1. The J segment lost 5 bases and the V segment lost 6 bases, leaving 5 bases of the junction unmatched. The CDR3 contains 14 residues. Germline CDR1 reads SGDLS; CDR2 reads YYNGEE. The CDR3 nucleotides are TGTGCCAGCAACCTTGGACAGGGGGACAATGAGCAGTTCTTC. Protein: CASNLGQGDNEQFF.

This clonotype was observed a few times. The chain is built from TRBV7-9 and TRBJ1-5; D is possibly TRBD1 (5 bases). The CDR3 extends over 15 amino acids. Germline CDR1 and CDR2: SEHNR and FQNEAQ (reference sequence). V lost 5 bases to trimming and J lost 0 bases, with 11 bases between them. The CDR3 nucleotides are TGTGCCAGCAGCCCGGGGCAGTTTAGCAATCAGCCCCAGCATTTT. Protein product: CASSPGQFSNQPQHF.

In this sample, this clonotype turned up many times. Germline is not matched at one junction end, which may reflect a read error. The chain couples TRBV12-3 or TRBV12-4 to TRBJ2-1, with 8 positions matching TRBD1. The CDR3 covers 15 residues. The CDR3 DNA follows: TGTGCCAGCAGCCATAACCGGGGACAGGCGGGTCCGACGGTCTTC. It is translated as CASSHNRGQAGPTVF.

The sample holds many counts of this clonotype. The chain couples TRBV15 to TRBJ2-1, with D hard to call. Germline V lookup: CDR1 LNHNV, CDR2 YYDKDF (reference sequence). The CDR3 loop spans 13 amino acids. Deletions cut 0 bases from V and 7 bases from J, with 7 bases between. This chain's CDR3 is CATSRDVWNEQFF. The CDR3 DNA reads as TGTGCCACCAGCAGAGATGTGTGGAATGAGCAGTTCTTC.

The table lists this clonotype with many counts. The chain uses TRBV3-1 and TRBJ2-1; 10 bases agree with TRBD2. Germline V gene sequence: CDR1 LGHDT, CDR2 YNNKEL (reference sequence). This CDR3 spans 13 amino acids. J was trimmed by 6 bases and V by 4 bases; bases with no gene match: 0. The CDR3 sequence is CASSRLAGNEQFF. DNA for the CDR3: TGTGCCAGCAGCCGACTAGCGGGCAATGAGCAGTTCTTC.